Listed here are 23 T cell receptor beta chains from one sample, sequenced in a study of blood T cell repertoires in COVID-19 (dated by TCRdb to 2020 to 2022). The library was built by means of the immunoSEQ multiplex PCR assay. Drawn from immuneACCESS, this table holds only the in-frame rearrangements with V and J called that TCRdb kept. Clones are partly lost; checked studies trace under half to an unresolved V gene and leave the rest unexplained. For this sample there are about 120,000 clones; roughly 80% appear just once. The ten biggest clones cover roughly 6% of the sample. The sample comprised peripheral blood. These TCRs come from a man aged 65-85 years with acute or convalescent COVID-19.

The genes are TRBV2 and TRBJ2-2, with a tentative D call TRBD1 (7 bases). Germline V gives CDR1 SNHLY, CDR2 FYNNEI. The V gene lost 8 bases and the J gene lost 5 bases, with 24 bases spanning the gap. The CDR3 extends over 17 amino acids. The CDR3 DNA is TGTGCCAGCCTTTCCCCAGGGGGGACAGTCAAGACCGGGGAGCTGTTTTTT. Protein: CASLSPGGTVKTGELFF.

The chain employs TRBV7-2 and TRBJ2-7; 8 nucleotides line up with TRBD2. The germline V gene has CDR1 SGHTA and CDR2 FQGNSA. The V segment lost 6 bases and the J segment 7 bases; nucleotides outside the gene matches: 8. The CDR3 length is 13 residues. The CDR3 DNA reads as TGTGCCAGCAGTCGGGACACGGGGGGGGAGCAGTACTTC. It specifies CASSRDTGGEQYF.

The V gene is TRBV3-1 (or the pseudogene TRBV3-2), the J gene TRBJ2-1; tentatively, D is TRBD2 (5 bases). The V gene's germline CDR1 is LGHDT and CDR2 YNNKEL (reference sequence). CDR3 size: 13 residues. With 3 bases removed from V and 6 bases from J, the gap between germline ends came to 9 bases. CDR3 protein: CASSQSSGNEQFF. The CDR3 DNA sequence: TGTGCCAGCAGCCAGTCCAGCGGCAATGAGCAGTTCTTC.

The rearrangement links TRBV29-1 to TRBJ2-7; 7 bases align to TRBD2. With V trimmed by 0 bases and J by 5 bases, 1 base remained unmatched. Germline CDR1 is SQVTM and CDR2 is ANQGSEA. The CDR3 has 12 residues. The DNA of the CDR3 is TGCAGCGTTGAAGACCGGGGGGACGAGCAGTACTTC. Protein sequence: CSVEDRGDEQYF.

CDR3 DNA: TGTGCCAGTCGGGAATTCGCGAACACCGGGGAGCTGTTTTTT. As protein: CASREFANTGELFF. The chain joins TRBV5-8 to TRBJ2-2; perhaps TRBD2 as D (5 bases). Trimming removed 8 bases from V and 0 bases from J, with 11 bases in between. Per the germline V gene, CDR1 is SGHTS and CDR2 is YDEGEE. The CDR3 is made up of 14 amino acids.

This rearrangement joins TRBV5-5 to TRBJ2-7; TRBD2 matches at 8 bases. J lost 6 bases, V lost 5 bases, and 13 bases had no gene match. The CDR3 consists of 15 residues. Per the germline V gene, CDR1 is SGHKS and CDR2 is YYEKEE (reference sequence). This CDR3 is CASRMPGLESAEQYF. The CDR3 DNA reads TGTGCCAGCAGAATGCCGGGACTAGAGTCGGCCGAGCAGTACTTC.

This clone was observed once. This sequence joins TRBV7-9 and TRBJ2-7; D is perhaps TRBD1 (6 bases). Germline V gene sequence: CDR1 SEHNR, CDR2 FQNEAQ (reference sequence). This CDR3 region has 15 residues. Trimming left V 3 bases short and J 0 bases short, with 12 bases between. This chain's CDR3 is CASSFEGQYSYEQYF. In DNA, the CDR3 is TGTGCCAGCAGCTTTGAAGGACAGTACTCCTACGAGCAGTACTTC.

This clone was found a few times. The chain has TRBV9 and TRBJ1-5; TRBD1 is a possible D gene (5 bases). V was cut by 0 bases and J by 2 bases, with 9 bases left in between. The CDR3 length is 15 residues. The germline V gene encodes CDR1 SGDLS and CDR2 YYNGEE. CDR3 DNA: TGTGCCAGCAGCGTAGGTGGGGCTGGCAATCAGCCCCAGCATTTT. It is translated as CASSVGGAGNQPQHF.

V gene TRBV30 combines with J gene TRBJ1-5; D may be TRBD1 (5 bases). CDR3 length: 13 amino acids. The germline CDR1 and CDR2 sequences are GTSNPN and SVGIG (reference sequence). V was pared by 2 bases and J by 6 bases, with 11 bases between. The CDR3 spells CAWSRRGSQPQHF. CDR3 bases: TGTGCCTGGAGTCGAAGGGGAAGTCAGCCCCAGCATTTT. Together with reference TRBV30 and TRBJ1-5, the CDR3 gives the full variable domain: SQTIHQWPATLVQPVGSPLSLECTVEGTSNPNLYWYRQAAGRGLQLLFYSVGIGQISSEVPQNLSASRPQDRQFILSSKKLLLSDSGFYLCAWSRRGSQPQHFGDGTRLSIL.

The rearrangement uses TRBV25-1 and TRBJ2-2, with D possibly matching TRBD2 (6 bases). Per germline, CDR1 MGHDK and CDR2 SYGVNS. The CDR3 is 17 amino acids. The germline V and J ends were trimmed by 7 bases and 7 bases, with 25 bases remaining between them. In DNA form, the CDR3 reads TGTGCCAGCATCCCAGCCATTGGAGGGACGCGACACGGGGAGCTGTTTTTT. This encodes CASIPAIGGTRHGELFF.

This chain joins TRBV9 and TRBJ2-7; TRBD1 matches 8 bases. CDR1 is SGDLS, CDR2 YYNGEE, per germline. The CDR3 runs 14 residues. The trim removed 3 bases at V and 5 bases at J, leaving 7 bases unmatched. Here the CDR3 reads CASSEQGGRNEQYF. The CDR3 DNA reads TGTGCCAGCAGCGAACAGGGGGGAAGAAACGAGCAGTACTTC.

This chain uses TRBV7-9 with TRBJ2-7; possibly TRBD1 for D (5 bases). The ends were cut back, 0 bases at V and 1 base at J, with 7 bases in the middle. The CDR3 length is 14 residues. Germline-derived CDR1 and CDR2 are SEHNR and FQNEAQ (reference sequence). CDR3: CASSLADSSYEQYF. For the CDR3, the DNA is TGTGCCAGCAGCTTAGCTGACAGTTCCTACGAGCAGTACTTC. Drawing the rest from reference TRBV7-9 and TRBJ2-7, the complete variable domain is DTGVSQNPRHKITKRGQNVTFRCDPISEHNRLYWYRQTLGQGPEFLTYFQNEAQLEKSRLLSDRFSAERPKGSFSTLEIQRTEQGDSAMYLCASSLADSSYEQYFGPGTRLTVT.

CDR3 amino acids: CASSLASGSYEQYF. The CDR3 nucleotides are TGCGCCAGCAGCTTAGCTAGCGGGTCCTACGAGCAGTACTTC. The chain employs TRBV5-1 and TRBJ2-7; 8 nucleotides match TRBD2. CDR3 length equals 14 residues. With V trimmed by 2 bases and J by 1 base, 2 bases remained unmatched. In germline, CDR1 is SGHRS, CDR2 YFSETQ.

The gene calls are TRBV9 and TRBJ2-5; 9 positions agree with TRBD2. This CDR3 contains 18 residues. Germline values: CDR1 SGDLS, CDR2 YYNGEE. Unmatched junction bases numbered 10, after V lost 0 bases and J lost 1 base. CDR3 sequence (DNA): TGTGCCAGCAGCGTAGCTTCGGGGGATAGCGGGGGCCAAGAGACCCAGTACTTC. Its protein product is CASSVASGDSGGQETQYF.

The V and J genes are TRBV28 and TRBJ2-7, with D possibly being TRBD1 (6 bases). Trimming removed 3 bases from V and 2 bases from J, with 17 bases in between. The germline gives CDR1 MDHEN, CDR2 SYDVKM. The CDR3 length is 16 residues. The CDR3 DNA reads TGTGCCAGCAGTTTGCCGAGAAACAGGGATCCCTACGAGCAGTACTTC. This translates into CASSLPRNRDPYEQYF.

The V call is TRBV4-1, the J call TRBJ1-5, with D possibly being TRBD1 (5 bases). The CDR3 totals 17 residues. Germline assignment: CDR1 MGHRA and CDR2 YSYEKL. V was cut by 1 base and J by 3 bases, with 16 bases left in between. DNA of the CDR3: TGCGCCAGCAGCCAAGCCGGAGGGGTCTTCAACAATCAGCCCCAGCATTTT. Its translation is CASSQAGGVFNNQPQHF.

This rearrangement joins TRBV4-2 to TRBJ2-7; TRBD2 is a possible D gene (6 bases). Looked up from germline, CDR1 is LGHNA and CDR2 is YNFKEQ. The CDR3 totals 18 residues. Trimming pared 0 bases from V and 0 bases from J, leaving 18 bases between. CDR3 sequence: CASSQEAPASVSSYEQYF. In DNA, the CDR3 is TGTGCCAGCAGCCAAGAGGCCCCGGCTAGCGTCAGCTCCTACGAGCAGTACTTC.

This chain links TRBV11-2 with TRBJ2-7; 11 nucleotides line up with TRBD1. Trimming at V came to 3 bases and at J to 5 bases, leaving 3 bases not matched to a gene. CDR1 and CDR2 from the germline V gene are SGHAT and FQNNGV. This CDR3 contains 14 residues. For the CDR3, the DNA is TGTGCCAGCAGCTTCCGGGACAGGGGGAACGAGCAGTACTTC. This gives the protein CASSFRDRGNEQYF.

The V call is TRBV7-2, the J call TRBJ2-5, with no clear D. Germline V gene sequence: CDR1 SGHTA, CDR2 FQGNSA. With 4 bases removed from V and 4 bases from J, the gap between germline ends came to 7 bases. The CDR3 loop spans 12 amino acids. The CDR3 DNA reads TGTGCCAGCAGCTCCCAGCGAGAGACCCAGTACTTC. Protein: CASSSQRETQYF. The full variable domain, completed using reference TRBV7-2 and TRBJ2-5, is GAGVSQSPSNKVTEKGKDVELRCDPISGHTALYWYRQSLGQGLEFLIYFQGNSAPDKSGLPSDRFSAERTGGSVSTLTIQRTQQEDSAVYLCASSSQRETQYFGPGTRLLVL.

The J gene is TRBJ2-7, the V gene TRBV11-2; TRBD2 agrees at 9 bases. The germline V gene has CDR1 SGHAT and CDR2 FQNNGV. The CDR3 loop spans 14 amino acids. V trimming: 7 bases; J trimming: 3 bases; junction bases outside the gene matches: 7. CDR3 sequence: CASNTAGGYYEQYF. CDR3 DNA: TGTGCCAGCAACACAGCGGGGGGATACTACGAGCAGTACTTC.

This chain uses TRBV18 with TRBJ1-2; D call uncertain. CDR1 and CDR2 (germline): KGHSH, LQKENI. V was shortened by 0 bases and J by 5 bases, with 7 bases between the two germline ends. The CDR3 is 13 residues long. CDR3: CASSPPGEYGYTF. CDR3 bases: TGTGCCAGCTCACCACCCGGGGAGTATGGCTACACCTTC.

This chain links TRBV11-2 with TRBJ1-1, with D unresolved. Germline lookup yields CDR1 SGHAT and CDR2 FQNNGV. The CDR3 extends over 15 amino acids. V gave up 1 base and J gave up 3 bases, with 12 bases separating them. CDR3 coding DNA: TGTGCCAGCAGCTTAGGGCGGGGATTATACACTGAAGCTTTCTTT. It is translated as CASSLGRGLYTEAFF.

CDR3 sequence (DNA): TGTGCCAGCAGCCGAGGGACAGGGGGCCAGGACACTGAAGCTTTCTTT. Its protein is CASSRGTGGQDTEAFF. This rearrangement joins TRBV6-2 or TRBV6-3 to TRBJ1-1; 12 bases match TRBD1. V lost 6 bases, J lost 3 bases, and 8 bases stayed unmatched. This CDR3 contains 16 residues. Germline V gene lookup returns CDR1 MNHEY and CDR2 SVGEGT.